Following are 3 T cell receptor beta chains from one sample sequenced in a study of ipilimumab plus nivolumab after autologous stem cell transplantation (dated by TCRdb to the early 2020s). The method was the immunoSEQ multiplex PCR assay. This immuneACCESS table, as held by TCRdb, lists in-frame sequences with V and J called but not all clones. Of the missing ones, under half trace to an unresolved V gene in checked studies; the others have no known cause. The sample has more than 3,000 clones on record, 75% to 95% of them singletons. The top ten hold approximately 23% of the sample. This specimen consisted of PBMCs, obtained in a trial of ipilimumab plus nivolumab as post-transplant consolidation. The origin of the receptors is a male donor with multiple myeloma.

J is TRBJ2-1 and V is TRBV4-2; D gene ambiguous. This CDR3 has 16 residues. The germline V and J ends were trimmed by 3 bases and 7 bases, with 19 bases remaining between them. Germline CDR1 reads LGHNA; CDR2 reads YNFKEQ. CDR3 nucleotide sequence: TGTGCCAGCAGCCATCCAGATACGGCCGGCGGTAATGAGCAGTTCTTC. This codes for CASSHPDTAGGNEQFF.

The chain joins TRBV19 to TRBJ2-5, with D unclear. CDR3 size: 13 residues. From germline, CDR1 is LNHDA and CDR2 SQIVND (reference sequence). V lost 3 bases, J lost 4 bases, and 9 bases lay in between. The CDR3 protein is CASSISRLETQYF. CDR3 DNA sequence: TGTGCCAGTAGTATTTCGCGGTTAGAGACCCAGTACTTC.

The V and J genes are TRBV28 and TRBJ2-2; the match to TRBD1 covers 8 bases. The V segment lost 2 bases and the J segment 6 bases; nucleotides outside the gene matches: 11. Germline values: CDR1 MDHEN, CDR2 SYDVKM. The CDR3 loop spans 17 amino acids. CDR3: CASSLKFTIRGPGELFF. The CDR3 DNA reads TGTGCCAGCAGTTTAAAGTTTACTATCAGGGGGCCCGGGGAGCTGTTTTTT.